One T cell receptor (beta chain) is described in this entry. Clones were read by immunoSEQ multiplex PCR, and TCRdb kept only the in-frame ones, dropping some. The data show tens of thousands of clones, around 87% seen once. The data were taken from a study of identifying expanded T cells in peripheral blood. Deletions cut 4 bases from V and 5 bases from J, with 15 bases between. Germline CDR1 and CDR2: SGDLS and YYNGEE. The CDR3 length is 14 residues. Healthy donors had no documented immune events, such as infections, while sampled. The chain couples TRBV9 to TRBJ2-5; tentatively, D is TRBD1 (5 bases). Sequencing used blood. This receptor was identified in a person between 18 and 69 years old in good health. The DNA for the CDR3 is TGTGCCAGCAGCCCCCCAGACAGTCAGGAGACCCAGTACTTC. Translating gives CASSPPDSQETQYF.